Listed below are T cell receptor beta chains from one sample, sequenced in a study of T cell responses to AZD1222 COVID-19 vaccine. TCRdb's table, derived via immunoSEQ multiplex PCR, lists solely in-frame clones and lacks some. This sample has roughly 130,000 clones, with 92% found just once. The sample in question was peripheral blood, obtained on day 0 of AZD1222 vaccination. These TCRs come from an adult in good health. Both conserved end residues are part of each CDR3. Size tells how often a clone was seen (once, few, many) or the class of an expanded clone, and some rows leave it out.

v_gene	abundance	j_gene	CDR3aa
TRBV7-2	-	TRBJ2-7	CASSLFRTTSGEQYF
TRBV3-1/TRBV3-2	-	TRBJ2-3	CASSHDSLAPLTDTQYF
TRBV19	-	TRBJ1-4	CASSIKGVNEKLFF
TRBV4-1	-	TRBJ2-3	CASSPRPASGGSRTDTQYF
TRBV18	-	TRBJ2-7	CASSTGDKRYEQYF
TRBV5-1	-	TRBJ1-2	CASSLWGTGGPNYGYTF
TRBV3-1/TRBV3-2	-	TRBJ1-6	CASSHVPDSPLHF
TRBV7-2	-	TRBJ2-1	CASSFPALGANEQFF
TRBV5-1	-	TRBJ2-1	CASSVRISYNEQFF
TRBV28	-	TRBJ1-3	CASSAQNHRNTIYF
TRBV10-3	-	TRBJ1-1	CAISRDRVGTEAFF
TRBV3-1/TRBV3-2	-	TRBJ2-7	CASSLQTSGADEQYF
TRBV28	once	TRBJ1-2	CASSLRHGQAGSGYGYTF
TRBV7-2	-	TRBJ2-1	CASSLGNGGGVNEQFF
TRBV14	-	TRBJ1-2	CASSHLTGDYGYTF
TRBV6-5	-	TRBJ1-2	CATTLSGRYYGYTF
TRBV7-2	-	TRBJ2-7	CASSAGQGAWYEQYF
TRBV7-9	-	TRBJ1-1	CASSLLGGWNTEAFF
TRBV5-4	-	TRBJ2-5	CASSFGLAGEETQYF
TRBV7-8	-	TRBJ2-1	CASSLVRGGYNEQFF
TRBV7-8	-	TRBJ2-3	CASSSHGTSGVATRLTQYF
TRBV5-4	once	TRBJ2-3	CASSPQGQDTQYF
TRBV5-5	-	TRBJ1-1	CASSLRALNTEAFF
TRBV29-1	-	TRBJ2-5	CSVGGLAGRETQYF
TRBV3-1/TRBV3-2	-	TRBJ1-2	CASSQDTAGVGGYTF
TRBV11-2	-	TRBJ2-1	CASSPRTSVLRDEQFF